The clone carrying this TCR beta chain was observed a single time. Its target is not known. The whole isolated RNA underwent reverse transcription, so sequencing captured expressed TCRB transcripts. Around 4 million reads per sample were averaged for naive, central memory and regulatory samples. The protocol was immunoSEQ multiplex PCR, while the TCRdb copy is restricted to in-frame clones and leaves out a portion. The sample has 30,000 to 45,000 clones; 55% to 70% are singletons. CDR1 is MNHEY and CDR2 is SVGAGI in the germline V gene. There are 14 residues in the CDR3. Trimming cost V 2 bases and J 4 bases; bases outside gene matches: 4. The data are from a study of beta chain features in type 1 diabetes. Study outcomes and limitations: Cells expressing TCR highly could be over-represented by cDNA sequencing. Within each of all four CD4+ subsets, Type 1 diabetes patients had TCRB CDR3s that were moderately but significantly shorter.

Purities in excess of 95% were seen in all sorted populations. Sequenced sample: Tregs from blood. The chain is built from TRBV6-5 and TRBJ1-1; 7 bases are shared with TRBD1. This receptor was identified in a woman aged 25 to 45 in good health. The DNA for the CDR3 is TGTGCCAGCAGTTACGAAGGGACAGTCACTGAAGCTTTCTTT. Protein product: CASSYEGTVTEAFF.